The clone carrying this T cell receptor beta chain was detected only a few times. This sample was taken from a study of regulatory T cells in long-lasting Graves disease. HTBI primers from iRepertoire and Arm-PCR of CDR3 regions yielded the TCR beta libraries. Each CDR3 protein gets one entry after TCRdb re-called the multiplex PCR reads with MiXCR. The table lists about 200,000 distinct CDR3 sequences, about 18% of them singletons, with around 20% in the top ten. Time point denoted: newly diagnosed GD, antithyroid drugs for less than 3 months. Extracted PBMC RNA gave rise to the TCR library. This sequence was found in a female donor with Graves disease. Sequencing was performed on peripheral blood mononuclear cells (PBMCs), taken at new diagnosis, from a patient treated with antithyroid drugs.

This CDR3 reads CSAREWGETQYF. For the CDR3, the DNA is TGCAGCGCCCGGGAGTGGGGGGAGACCCAGTACTTC. The chain carries TRBV29-1 and TRBJ2-5; D may be TRBD2 (6 bases). The germline gives CDR1 SQVTM, CDR2 ANQGSEA. CDR3 size: 12 residues. Trimming cost V 7 bases and J 5 bases, with 14 bases left between them.